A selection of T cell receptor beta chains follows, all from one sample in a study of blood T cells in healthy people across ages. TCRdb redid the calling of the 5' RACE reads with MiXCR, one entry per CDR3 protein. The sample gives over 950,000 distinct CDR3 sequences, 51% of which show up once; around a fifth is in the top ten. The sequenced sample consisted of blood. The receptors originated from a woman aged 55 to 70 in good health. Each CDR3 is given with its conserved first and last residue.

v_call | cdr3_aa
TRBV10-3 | CAIGSGAGGSYEQYF
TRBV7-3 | CASSPRKTGPWTDTQYF
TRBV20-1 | CSARDQQGSSYNEQFF
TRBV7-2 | CASSLGGQGKETQYF
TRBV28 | CASRRQGKTGELFF
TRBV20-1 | CSARDRASGVNEQYF
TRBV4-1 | CASSQDWGAGGTYNEQFF
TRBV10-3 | CAIIVGSGNEQFF
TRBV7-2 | CASSERLALPEQFF
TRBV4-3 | CASTDLYRHNEQFF
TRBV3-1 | CASSRESGTGGLNEQFF
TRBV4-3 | CASSQGLLLGEQFF
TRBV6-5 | CASKLGGASETQYF
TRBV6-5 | CASSYSSQTEAFF
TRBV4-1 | CASSPWSSDIQYF
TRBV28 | CASGRWAPPYEQYF
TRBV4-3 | CASSQFSGSYEQYF
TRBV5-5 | CASSEASRVGELFF
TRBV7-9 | CASSLMGTGSEQYF
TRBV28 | CASSLVVGCGYTF
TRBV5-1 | CASSLEELWNTEAFF
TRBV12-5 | CASGQGDEQYF
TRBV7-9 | CATGRETQYF
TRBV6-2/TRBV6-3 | CASSYDEDVYYEQYF
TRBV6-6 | CASTLGGRANYGYTF
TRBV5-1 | CASSWGAGGSYEQYF
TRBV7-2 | CASSSSLSGSRHEQYF
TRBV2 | CASSLWTSLPGPQHF
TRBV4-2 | CASSTGLAGGTQYF
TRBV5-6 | CASSYIQASQETQYF
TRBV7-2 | CASSAPGAGETQYF
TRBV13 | CASSFELAGDTQYF
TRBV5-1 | CASSLAKLQGPQETQYF
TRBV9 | CASSVGLRGGNEQFF
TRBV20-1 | CSARYINEQFF
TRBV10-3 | CAISESVSSYNEQFF
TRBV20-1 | CSAIHSLAGKNNEQFF
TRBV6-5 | CASRSAGRDDEQFF
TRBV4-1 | CASSQGPSRGETSTDTQYF